A single sample gave rise to the 12 T cell receptor beta chains below, sequenced in a study of sequential checkpoint blockade in melanoma. The treatment was: randomized to nivolumab then ipilimumab (arm A) or the reverse (arm B). The data were produced by immunoSEQ multiplex PCR, yet TCRdb's version contains in-frame clones alone and is incomplete. This table holds some 4,700 clones, 25% to 30% found once. The sequencing here drew on tumor tissue (inferred from file names), taken from a patient given nivolumab and ipilimumab in sequence. These receptors were taken from a human donor with melanoma.

The CDR3, as DNA: TGTGCCAGCAGCTTGGCCGCAGGGGCCTCTAACTATGGCTACACCTTC. Protein: CASSLAAGASNYGYTF. V and J are TRBV7-6 and TRBJ1-2, with D possibly matching TRBD1 (6 bases). V lost 3 bases and J 0 bases, leaving 14 bases between the germline ends. The CDR3 length is 16 residues. Germline V gene lookup returns CDR1 SGHVS and CDR2 FNYEAQ.

This clone was seen at least ten times. V gene TRBV11-3 combines with J gene TRBJ1-3; 8 bases fit TRBD1. In germline, CDR1 is SGHNT, CDR2 YENEEA. The CDR3 covers 16 residues. V trimming: 4 bases; J trimming: 2 bases; junction bases outside the gene matches: 7. The CDR3 nucleotides are TGTGCCAGCAGCTCCCCCCGGGACAGGCCTGGAAACACCATATATTTT. This sequence encodes CASSSPRDRPGNTIYF.

The V call is TRBV5-1, the J call TRBJ2-7, with 14 bases lining up with TRBD2. V shed 2 bases, J shed 7 bases, and the junction held 8 bases outside the gene matches. CDR3 size: 16 residues. Germline values: CDR1 SGHRS, CDR2 YFSETQ. The chain's CDR3 is CASSLRLAGGPGEQYF. For the CDR3, the DNA is TGCGCCAGCAGCTTACGACTAGCGGGAGGGCCGGGGGAGCAGTACTTC.

At least ten counts were recorded for this clone. The chain is built from TRBV11-3 and TRBJ2-2; 10 bases align to TRBD1. The CDR3 length is 15 residues. The germline CDR1 and CDR2 sequences are SGHNT and YENEEA. V was clipped by 2 bases and J by 7 bases; unmatched bases: 4. CDR3 DNA: TGTGCCAGCAGCTTAAGGGACAGGGGCGTCGGGGAGCTGTTTTTT. This translates into CASSLRDRGVGELFF.

This clone was counted between two and nine times. An end of the junction does not agree with germline; a read error may underlie this. The chain is built from TRBV6-8 and TRBJ1-1; D is undetermined. The germline CDR1 and CDR2 sequences are MNHGY and SAAAGT. CDR3 length: 14 amino acids. The CDR3 sequence is CAISLREGNTEAFF. The CDR3 nucleotides are TGTGCCATCAGTTTGAGGGAGGGGAACACTGAAGCTTTCTTT.

Only a few counts were recorded for this clone. The genes are TRBV11-3 and TRBJ2-2; D remains ambiguous. Germline V gives CDR1 SGHNT, CDR2 YENEEA. The CDR3 is 15 amino acids. The V and J ends lost 2 bases and 1 base respectively, with 8 bases between them. CDR3 sequence: CASSLITGNTGELFF. DNA of the CDR3: TGTGCCAGCAGCTTAATAACCGGGAACACCGGGGAGCTGTTTTTT.

This clone has ten or more counts. The CDR3 DNA reads as TGTGCCAGCAGCTTTACGGCTGGGGAGGGAAATCAGCCCCAGCATTTT. Protein sequence: CASSFTAGEGNQPQHF. This chain connects TRBV11-3 to TRBJ1-5; D gene uncertain. Germline values: CDR1 SGHNT, CDR2 YENEEA. This CDR3 contains 16 residues. V lost 3 bases and J lost 4, with 16 bases in between.

By proportion, this clone is medium-sized (0.01 to 0.1%). Different DNA sequences within this sample yield the same CDR3. V and J are TRBV6-8 and TRBJ1-2; D may be TRBD1 (5 bases). The CDR3 covers 12 residues. CDR1 and CDR2 from the germline V gene are MNHGY and SAAAGT. V was trimmed by 0 bases and J by 8 bases, leaving 7 bases between them. The CDR3 region is CASSYSRGGYTF. The CDR3 region has the DNA TGTGCCAGCAGTTACTCACGGGGGGGCTACACCTTC.

This clone was recorded a few times. The V call is TRBV11-3, the J call TRBJ2-7, with 9 bases lining up with TRBD2. CDR3 size: 17 residues. Losses at the gene ends were 1 base for V and 2 bases for J; bases not matched to a gene: 9. Germline V gene sequence: CDR1 SGHNT, CDR2 YENEEA. CDR3 loop: CASSLVAGSGRPYEQYF. CDR3 DNA: TGTGCCAGCAGCTTAGTTGCCGGTAGCGGGAGACCCTACGAGCAGTACTTC.

This clone has only a few counts. The chain is built from TRBV11-3 and TRBJ2-1; D assignment may be TRBD1 or TRBD2 (7 bases each). Trimming removed 8 bases at V and 7 bases at J, with 24 bases between. Germline V gives CDR1 SGHNT, CDR2 YENEEA. This CDR3 spans 16 amino acids. In DNA form, the CDR3 reads TGTGCCAGCTCTCCCAGGGAGGGGGCGAGTATGAATGAGCAGTTCTTC. Its translation is CASSPREGASMNEQFF.

This clone has a handful of counts. The chain uses TRBV7-2 and TRBJ2-7; 9 bases fit TRBD2. This CDR3 comprises 13 residues. Germline values: CDR1 SGHTA, CDR2 FQGNSA. Trimming took 2 bases from V and 7 from J; bases not matched to a gene: 3. The CDR3 sequence: CASSLTSGGEQYF. In DNA, the CDR3 is TGTGCCAGCAGCTTAACGAGCGGGGGGGAGCAGTACTTC.

The chain couples TRBV28 to TRBJ1-1; D not certain. The CDR3 totals 14 residues. V was clipped by 5 bases and J by 5 bases, with 15 bases between them. Germline assignment: CDR1 MDHEN and CDR2 SYDVKM. The CDR3 loop is CASSSRQPWTEAFF. The CDR3 coding sequence is TGTGCCAGCAGTAGTAGACAACCGTGGACTGAAGCTTTCTTT.